This T cell receptor (beta chain) appears in the sequencing data of a study of T cells in Graves' hyperthyroidism and ophthalmopathy. Details on this clonotype: Its antigen is not known.

The TCR beta CDR3 regions underwent amplification using RNA transcripts as the source. A set of HTBI primers served as the primers for a first-round RT-PCR of the TCR CDR3. TCRdb re-derived calls from the multiplex PCR reads in MiXCR, one entry per CDR3 protein. The sample records approximately 410,000 distinct CDR3 sequences, approximately 15% being singletons. Study-level points and caveats: A median 6.5 months before onset, the model predicted ophthalmopathy. A 13 V-J model separated ophthalmopathy from stable hyperthyroidism.

The diagnoses drew upon clinical symptoms, serum thyroxine and TRAb, thyroid ultrasound and orbital computed tomography. What was sequenced was blood. This TCR was sampled from a woman under 30 with Graves' hyperthyroidism.

The CDR3 loop reads CASSRGVNINQPQHF. CDR3 bases: TGTGCCAGCAGTCGGGGTGTCAACATTAATCAGCCCCAGCATTTT. The chain couples TRBV27 to TRBJ1-5; D gene uncertain. Trimming stripped 5 bases from V and 4 bases from J, with 15 bases between. This CDR3 is 15 amino acids long. Germline values: CDR1 MNHEY, CDR2 SMNVEV (reference sequence).